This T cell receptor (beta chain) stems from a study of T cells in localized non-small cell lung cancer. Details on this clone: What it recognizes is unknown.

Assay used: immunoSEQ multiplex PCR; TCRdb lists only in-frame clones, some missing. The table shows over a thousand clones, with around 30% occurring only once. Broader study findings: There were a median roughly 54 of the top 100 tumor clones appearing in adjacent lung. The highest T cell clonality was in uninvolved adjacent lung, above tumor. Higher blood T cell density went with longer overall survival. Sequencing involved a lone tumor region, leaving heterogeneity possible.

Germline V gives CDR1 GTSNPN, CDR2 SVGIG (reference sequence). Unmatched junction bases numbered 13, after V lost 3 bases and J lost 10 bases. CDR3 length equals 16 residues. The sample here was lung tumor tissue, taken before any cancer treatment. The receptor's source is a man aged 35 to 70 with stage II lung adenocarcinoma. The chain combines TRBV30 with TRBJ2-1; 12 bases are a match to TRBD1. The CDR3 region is CAWSPTGTGGWQEQFF. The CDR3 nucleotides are TGTGCCTGGAGCCCAACCGGGACAGGGGGCTGGCAGGAGCAGTTCTTC.